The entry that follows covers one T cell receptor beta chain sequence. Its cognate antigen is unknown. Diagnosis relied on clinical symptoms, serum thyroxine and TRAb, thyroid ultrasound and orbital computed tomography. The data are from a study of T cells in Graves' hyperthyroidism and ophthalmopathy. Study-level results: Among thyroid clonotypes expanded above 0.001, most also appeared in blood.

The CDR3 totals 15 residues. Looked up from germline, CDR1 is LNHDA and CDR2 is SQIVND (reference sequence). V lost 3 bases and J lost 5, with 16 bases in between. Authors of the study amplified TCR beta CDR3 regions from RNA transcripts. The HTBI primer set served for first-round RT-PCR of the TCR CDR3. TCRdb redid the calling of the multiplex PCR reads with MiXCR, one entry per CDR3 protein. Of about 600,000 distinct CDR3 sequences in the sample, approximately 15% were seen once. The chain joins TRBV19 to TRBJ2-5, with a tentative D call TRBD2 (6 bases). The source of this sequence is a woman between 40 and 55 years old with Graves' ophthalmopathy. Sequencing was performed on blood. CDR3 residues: CASSMGGVGLETQYF. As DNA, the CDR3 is TGTGCCAGTAGTATGGGGGGTGTTGGTTTGGAGACCCAGTACTTC.